These 32 T cell receptor beta chains were all obtained from the same sample, sequenced in a study of somatic mutations in cytotoxic T cells in rheumatoid arthritis. Profiled with immunoSEQ multiplex PCR; TCRdb holds only in-frame clones, not every one. The sample holds about 10,000 clones; about nine tenths are singletons and the top ten take roughly 13%. Sequenced material: CD8+ T cells sorted from blood. The receptors were gathered from a woman aged 18 to 35 with rheumatoid arthritis.

This chain uses TRBV13 with TRBJ2-5; a possible D gene is TRBD1 (5 bases). The DNA end favors TRBJ2-7, so the J call may be wrong. This CDR3 contains 12 residues. Germline CDR1 reads PRHDT; CDR2 reads FYEKMQ (reference sequence). CDR3 DNA sequence: TGTGCCAGCAGCTTCAGGGTCCGCGAGCAGTACTTC. Its translation: CASSFRVREQYF.

The gene calls are TRBV10-3 and TRBJ1-1; D remains ambiguous. The germline gives CDR1 ENHRY, CDR2 SYGVKD. The CDR3 totals 15 residues. Trimming shortened V by 8 bases and J by 4 bases, and 20 bases separated the two germline ends. This CDR3 is CAIVNQERSPTEAFF. The CDR3 DNA sequence: TGTGCCATCGTAAACCAAGAGCGGAGTCCCACTGAAGCTTTCTTT.

The sample holds a few counts of this clone. The chain carries TRBV9 and TRBJ2-5, with 7 bases fitting TRBD2. The CDR3 length is 12 residues. V was pared by 2 bases and J by 5 bases, with 0 bases of the junction left unmatched. Looked up from germline, CDR1 is SGDLS and CDR2 is YYNGEE. The CDR3 bases are TGTGCCAGCAGCGTGGGGGGGGAGACCCAGTACTTC. It is translated as CASSVGGETQYF.

J is TRBJ2-1 and V is TRBV7-9; perhaps TRBD2 as D (6 bases). Trimming removed 5 bases at V and 6 bases at J, with 20 bases between. This CDR3 spans 16 amino acids. Germline CDR1 reads SEHNR; CDR2 reads FQNEAQ (reference sequence). CDR3 in amino acids: CASSHPDRAGTNEQFF. CDR3 nucleotides: TGTGCCAGCAGCCACCCGGATCGGGCGGGGACCAATGAGCAGTTCTTC.

This chain uses TRBV2 with TRBJ2-5, with 7 bases lining up with TRBD2. The DNA end lines up better with TRBJ2-7; the J call may be wrong. Per germline, CDR1 SNHLY and CDR2 FYNNEI. There are 14 residues in the CDR3. As DNA, the CDR3 is TGTGCCAGCAGTGATCCGGGCGGGGGTAGCGAGCAGTACTTC. It encodes CASSDPGGGSEQYF.

The chain combines TRBV30 with TRBJ2-7; 7 bases map to TRBD2. With V trimmed by 1 base and J by 1 base, 4 bases remained unmatched. The CDR3 is 14 residues long. The germline gives CDR1 GTSNPN, CDR2 SVGIG (reference sequence). The CDR3 coding sequence is TGTGCCTGGAGTGGGGGTAGCGGGTCCTACGAGCAGTACTTC. Its translation: CAWSGGSGSYEQYF.

CDR3 sequence: CASSLGTSGYNEQFF. CDR3 in DNA: TGTGCCAGCAGCTTAGGGACTAGCGGGTACAATGAGCAGTTCTTC. The chain uses TRBV7-9 and TRBJ2-1, with 11 bases aligning to TRBD2. J gave up 4 bases and V 1 base, and 0 bases lay outside the gene matches. Germline V CDR1 and CDR2: SEHNR, FQNEAQ (reference sequence). CDR3 size: 15 residues.

The chain uses TRBV5-4 and TRBJ2-7; D might be TRBD1 (5 bases). CDR3 length equals 12 residues. The V gene lost 0 bases and the J gene lost 6 bases, with 7 bases spanning the gap. The V gene's germline CDR1 is SGHNT and CDR2 YYREEE (reference sequence). The CDR3 DNA follows: TGTGCCAGCAGCTTGGGGGGCGGCGAGCAGTACTTC. It specifies CASSLGGGEQYF.

The rearrangement uses TRBV28 and TRBJ2-7, with a weak D call TRBD1 (6 bases). Germline assignment: CDR1 MDHEN and CDR2 SYDVKM. V lost 6 bases, J lost 4 bases, and 19 bases lay in between. The length of the CDR3 is 15 residues. The CDR3 DNA is TGTGCCAGCAGGCTACTACAGGGCGCTGGATACGAGCAGTACTTC. Its protein is CASRLLQGAGYEQYF.

The V gene is TRBV6-5, the J gene TRBJ2-1; TRBD2 might be the D (6 bases). Germline CDR1 MNHEY, CDR2 SVGAGI. The CDR3 has 13 residues. Trimming took 8 bases from V and 6 from J, leaving 14 bases between them. The CDR3 sequence is CASRSGTLNEQFF. The CDR3 DNA is TGTGCCAGCCGGTCCGGGACTCTCAATGAGCAGTTCTTC.

The chain carries TRBV28 and TRBJ2-5; D is possibly TRBD1 (6 bases). The last part of the DNA fits TRBJ2-7 better; the J call may be wrong. CDR1 and CDR2 from the germline V gene are MDHEN and SYDVKM. The length of the CDR3 is 16 residues. Here the CDR3 reads CASSLFRGRTQYEQYF. CDR3 bases: TGTGCCAGCAGTTTATTCAGGGGAAGGACCCAGTACGAGCAGTACTTC.

The CDR3 protein is CASSLGGRNTEAFF. In DNA, the CDR3 is TGTGCCAGCAGCTTAGGCGGCCGGAACACTGAAGCTTTCTTT. The chain is built from TRBV7-8 and TRBJ1-1, with unresolved D. CDR1 and CDR2 (germline): SGHVS, FQNEAQ. Trimming removed 1 base from V and 1 base from J, with 7 bases in between. CDR3 size: 14 residues.

V usage is TRBV28 and J usage is TRBJ1-5, with D possibly being TRBD1 (6 bases). V lost 1 base to trimming and J lost 6 bases, with 13 bases between them. Germline CDR1 reads MDHEN; CDR2 reads SYDVKM. The CDR3 is 15 amino acids. The DNA for the CDR3 is TGTGCCAGCAGTTTATTCTCCAGGGGCGGTCAGCCCCAGCATTTT. Translation: CASSLFSRGGQPQHF. The complete variable domain, with remaining parts taken from reference TRBV28 and TRBJ1-5, reads DVKVTQSSRYLVKRTGEKVFLECVQDMDHENMFWYRQDPGLGLRLIYFSYDVKMKEKGDIPEGYSVSREKKERFSLILESASTNQTSMYLCASSLFSRGGQPQHFGDGTRLSIL.

This clone showed up just once. The CDR3 sequence: CASSQESRGTDTQYF. The DNA of the CDR3 is TGCGCCAGCAGCCAAGAGTCGAGGGGCACAGATACGCAGTATTTT. The chain employs TRBV4-1 and TRBJ2-3; possibly TRBD2 for D (5 bases). V gave up 0 bases and J gave up 1 base, with 8 bases separating them. The CDR3 is 15 residues long. Per the germline V gene, CDR1 is MGHRA and CDR2 is YSYEKL.

This rearrangement joins TRBV29-1 to TRBJ2-1; D gene ambiguous. The CDR3 consists of 13 residues. Looked up from germline, CDR1 is SQVTM and CDR2 is ANQGSEA. Trimming took off 4 bases at V and 4 bases at J, with 11 bases between the two ends. The CDR3 sequence is CSVVRLTYNEQFF. CDR3 sequence (DNA): TGCAGCGTTGTGCGACTTACATACAATGAGCAGTTCTTC.

This chain links TRBV7-9 with TRBJ1-2; D not resolved. Deletions cut 0 bases from V and 8 bases from J, with 13 bases between. This CDR3 is 14 amino acids long. Germline CDR1 reads SEHNR; CDR2 reads FQNEAQ (reference sequence). For the CDR3, the DNA is TGTGCCAGCAGCTTAGCCTCCCCTCGGGAAGGCTACACCTTC. This gives the protein CASSLASPREGYTF.

This clone was recorded only once. The chain links TRBV4-3 to TRBJ1-5, with 8 bases matching TRBD1. The CDR3 contains 15 residues. J gave up 5 bases and V 1 base, and 4 bases lay outside the gene matches. From germline, CDR1 is LGHNA and CDR2 YSLEER. As DNA, the CDR3 is TGCGCCAGCAGCCAAGTACAGGGGGAAGATCAGCCCCAGCATTTT. It codes for CASSQVQGEDQPQHF.

The genes are TRBV7-6 and TRBJ1-5; tentative D call: TRBD1 (5 bases). The germline V gene has CDR1 SGHVS and CDR2 FNYEAQ. This CDR3 is 15 amino acids long. V lost 5 bases and J 4 bases, leaving 15 bases between the germline ends. DNA of the CDR3: TGTGCCAGCAGCCCGATTTGGGGGGTAAATCAGCCCCAGCATTTT. Translation gives CASSPIWGVNQPQHF.

The genes are TRBV5-1 and TRBJ2-7; TRBD1 aligns across 9 bases. Germline trimming cut 1 base from V and 2 bases from J; bases unmatched to any gene: 4. Germline V gives CDR1 SGHRS, CDR2 YFSETQ. This CDR3 contains 15 residues. CDR3 region: CASSLTGQGPYEQYF. Here the CDR3 DNA reads TGCGCCAGCAGCTTGACGGGACAGGGACCCTACGAGCAGTACTTC.

This clone was seen just once. The rearrangement uses TRBV6-5 and TRBJ2-3; 7 bases agree with TRBD2. The J segment lost 4 bases and the V segment lost 1 base, leaving 8 bases of the junction unmatched. The CDR3 has 16 amino acids. Germline loops: CDR1 MNHEY, CDR2 SVGAGI. The DNA of the CDR3 is TGTGCCAGCAGTTACTTTACTAGCGCACTTGCAGATACGCAGTATTTT. It is translated as CASSYFTSALADTQYF.

V and J are TRBV5-1 and TRBJ2-7; TRBD2 might be the D (5 bases). This CDR3 has 11 amino acids. CDR1 is SGHRS and CDR2 is YFSETQ in the germline V gene. V gave up 3 bases and J gave up 6 bases, with 7 bases separating them. The CDR3: CASSWSGEQYF. The DNA for the CDR3 is TGCGCCAGCAGCTGGAGCGGCGAGCAGTACTTC.

The chain uses TRBV27 and TRBJ2-3; maybe TRBD2 (6 bases). Deletions cut 7 bases from V and 1 base from J, with 15 bases between. The CDR3 has 15 residues. The V gene's germline CDR1 is MNHEY and CDR2 SMNVEV (reference sequence). CDR3 sequence: CASTKRDSRTDTQYF. Here the CDR3 DNA reads TGTGCCAGCACCAAACGGGACTCGCGCACAGATACGCAGTATTTT.

J is TRBJ2-6 and V is TRBV9; 8 nucleotides align to TRBD2. The CDR3 runs to 14 residues. In germline, CDR1 is SGDLS, CDR2 YYNGEE. J was trimmed by 0 bases and V by 7 bases; bases with no gene match: 0. CDR3 amino acids: CASRGGSGANVLTF. CDR3 nucleotide sequence: TGTGCCAGCCGGGGGGGCTCTGGGGCCAACGTCCTGACTTTC.

The chain uses TRBV27 and TRBJ2-7, with D uncertain. This CDR3 has 12 residues. Trimming took 4 bases from V and 0 from J, leaving 4 bases between them. Germline CDR1 is MNHEY and CDR2 is SMNVEV (reference sequence). In nucleotides, the CDR3 is TGTGCCAGCAGTTGGAGCTCCTACGAGCAGTACTTC. Its translation is CASSWSSYEQYF.

The chain joins TRBV21-1 to TRBJ2-1; the table's D call, TRBD2, has no DNA check behind it. TRBV21-1 is classified as a pseudogene. The CDR3 spans 22 residues. DNA for the CDR3: TGTGCCAGCCGCCGAGGGGTAACAGCCCACCCGGGACTAGCGGGAGCCTACAATGAGCAGTTCTTC. Its translation is CASRRGVTAHPGLAGAYNEQFF.

In this sample, this clone turned up once. The chain carries TRBV9 and TRBJ2-1; tentative D call: TRBD2 (6 bases). CDR3 length equals 16 residues. The germline V and J ends were trimmed by 4 bases and 5 bases, with 19 bases remaining between them. Germline CDR1 and CDR2: SGDLS and YYNGEE. The CDR3 protein is CASSFRTGTYHNEQFF. The CDR3 nucleotides read TGTGCCAGCAGCTTTCGTACGGGGACTTACCACAATGAGCAGTTCTTC.

The J gene is TRBJ2-7, the V gene TRBV19; maybe TRBD1 (6 bases). The CDR3 contains 13 residues. In germline, CDR1 is LNHDA, CDR2 SQIVND (reference sequence). Trimming took off 6 bases at V and 1 base at J, with 10 bases between the two ends. CDR3 sequence reads: CASSPDRSYEQYF. In nucleotides, the CDR3 is TGTGCCAGTAGCCCGGACAGATCCTACGAGCAGTACTTC.

The rearrangement joins TRBV7-2 to TRBJ2-7; D uncertain. Trimming removed 0 bases from V and 3 bases from J, with 6 bases in between. CDR1 and CDR2 from the germline V gene are SGHTA and FQGNSA. CDR3 length: 13 amino acids. CDR3 nucleotide sequence: TGTGCCAGCAGCTTAGCGGGCAACTACGAGCAGTACTTC. Amino acids: CASSLAGNYEQYF.

The CDR3, as DNA: TGTGCCAGCTCACCACCCCCCGGGGGGCCCTTTAATTCACCCCTCCACTTT. Translating gives CASSPPPGGPFNSPLHF. The chain employs TRBV18 and TRBJ1-6; D possibly corresponds to TRBD1 (6 bases). V lost 0 bases and J 6 bases, leaving 15 bases between the germline ends. This CDR3 is built from 17 residues. Germline CDR1 reads KGHSH; CDR2 reads LQKENI.

This sequence joins TRBV2 and TRBJ1-5, with TRBD1 as a possible D gene (6 bases). With 8 bases removed from V and 0 bases from J, the gap between germline ends came to 14 bases. CDR1 and CDR2 (germline): SNHLY, FYNNEI. This CDR3 spans 15 amino acids. In DNA form, the CDR3 reads TGTGCCAGCCGAGGGGGGGTTGGTAGCAATCAGCCCCAGCATTTT. Translating gives CASRGGVGSNQPQHF.

This sequence joins TRBV28 and TRBJ2-7; 8 positions agree with TRBD1. The trim removed 4 bases at V and 3 bases at J, leaving 2 bases unmatched. The CDR3 covers 13 residues. Germline CDR1 MDHEN, CDR2 SYDVKM. CDR3 sequence reads: CASSSTGGYEQYF. The CDR3 DNA follows: TGTGCCAGCAGTTCAACAGGGGGCTACGAGCAGTACTTC.

The chain carries TRBV6-5 and TRBJ2-1; TRBD2 matches at 12 bases. Germline values: CDR1 MNHEY, CDR2 SVGAGI. The CDR3 is made up of 15 amino acids. Unmatched junction bases numbered 7, after V lost 5 bases and J lost 8 bases. CDR3 in DNA: TGTGCCAGCAGTAAGGGACTAGCGGGTTTCGATGAGCAGTTCTTC. It codes for CASSKGLAGFDEQFF.